This is a list of T cell receptor beta chains from one sample in a study of shared clonotypes between healthy human individuals. Repertoires were generated with immunoSEQ multiplex PCR, while TCRdb's copy carries only in-frame clones and drops some. Among over 2 million clones listed, just under 95% were seen once. The material sequenced was naive CD8+ T cells sorted from blood. The receptors shown here come from a man between 18 and 35 years old in good health. CDR3s include the opening cysteine and the closing phenylalanine or tryptophan. The order of the fields is clone size, J gene, V gene, D gene, CDR3 DNA, CDR3 protein. The D gene is left open where the match is weak. Rows may omit the clone size; those that give it use once, few, many or a size class.

size: .
J: TRBJ2-2
V: TRBV4-1
D: .
DNA: TGCGCCAGCAGCCTATCACAGGGCACCGGGGAGCTGTTTTTT
CDR3: CASSLSQGTGELFF

size: .
J: TRBJ2-7
V: TRBV7-2
D: .
DNA: TGTGCCAGCAGCTTCAACATTCCCTCCTACGAGCAGTACTTC
CDR3: CASSFNIPSYEQYF

size: .
J: TRBJ1-2
V: TRBV5-5
D: .
DNA: TGTGCCAGCAGGCCAGACAGCTACTATGGCTACACCTTC
CDR3: CASRPDSYYGYTF

size: .
J: TRBJ2-3
V: TRBV6-1
D: TRBD2
DNA: TGTGCCAGCAGTGTTCTAGGGACTAGCGGAAGCACAGATACGCAGTATTTT
CDR3: CASSVLGTSGSTDTQYF

size: .
J: TRBJ2-1
V: TRBV7-9
D: .
DNA: TGTGCCAGCAGCTTAGTCGACAGCTACAATGAGCAGTTCTTC
CDR3: CASSLVDSYNEQFF

size: .
J: TRBJ2-5
V: TRBV5-1
D: TRBD1
DNA: TGCGCCAGCAGCTCGCTAGACAGGGACCCTTGGGAGACCCAGTACTTC
CDR3: CASSSLDRDPWETQYF

size: .
J: TRBJ2-7
V: TRBV27
D: .
DNA: TGTGCCAGCAGTTTATCAGGGAGCTACTACGAGCAGTACTTC
CDR3: CASSLSGSYYEQYF

size: .
J: TRBJ1-1
V: TRBV30
D: .
DNA: TGTGCCGGCTGGGGGGCTGAAGCTTTCTTT
CDR3: CAGWGAEAFF

size: .
J: TRBJ2-3
V: TRBV10-3
D: TRBD2
DNA: TGTGCCATCAGTGTGTTCGCAGCGGGAGGGCCGGTAGATACGCAGTATTTT
CDR3: CAISVFAAGGPVDTQYF

size: .
J: TRBJ2-7
V: TRBV13
D: .
DNA: TGTGCCAGCAGCTTGGCGGACGAGCAGTACTTC
CDR3: CASSLADEQYF

size: .
J: TRBJ2-7
V: TRBV11-2
D: .
DNA: TGTGCCAGCAGCTTATCTCCTCGCGAGCAGTACTTC
CDR3: CASSLSPREQYF

size: .
J: TRBJ1-6
V: TRBV6-1
D: TRBD1
DNA: TGTGCCAGCAGTGATTGGACAGGGGGGAATTCACCCCTCCACTTT
CDR3: CASSDWTGGNSPLHF

size: .
J: TRBJ2-1
V: TRBV10-3
D: TRBD2
DNA: TGTGCCATCAGTGAAGGCAGAGGGACTAGCTTCTTGGAGCAGTTCTTC
CDR3: CAISEGRGTSFLEQFF

size: .
J: TRBJ2-1
V: TRBV28
D: TRBD1
DNA: TGTGCCAGCACTCAGGGACAGGGGGGCTACAATGAGCAGTTCTTC
CDR3: CASTQGQGGYNEQFF

size: .
J: TRBJ2-7
V: TRBV30
D: .
DNA: TGTGCCTGGAATAGGGAGGCCTACGAGCAGTACTTC
CDR3: CAWNREAYEQYF

size: .
J: TRBJ1-1
V: TRBV6-1
D: .
DNA: TGTGCCAGCAGTTATAACTGGGGGGCCGAAGCTTTCTTT
CDR3: CASSYNWGAEAFF

size: .
J: TRBJ2-3
V: TRBV11-3
D: .
DNA: TGTGCCAGCAGCTTAGATGGGAGAGATACGCAGTATTTT
CDR3: CASSLDGRDTQYF

size: .
J: TRBJ2-1
V: TRBV21-1
D: .
DNA: TGTGCCAGCAGCAAGTCTCAGGCCTACAATGAGCAGTTCTTC
CDR3: CASSKSQAYNEQFF

size: .
J: TRBJ1-2
V: TRBV7-9
D: TRBD1
DNA: TGTGCCAGCAGCACCACGGTTAACAGGGGCCCATCTAACTATGGCTACACCTTC
CDR3: CASSTTVNRGPSNYGYTF

size: .
J: TRBJ2-3
V: TRBV5-4
D: .
DNA: TGTGCCAGCAGCTTGGCCCGGGAACCCGGTTGGGATACGCAGTATTTT
CDR3: CASSLAREPGWDTQYF

size: .
J: TRBJ1-6
V: TRBV15
D: .
DNA: TGTGCCACCAGCAGAGAAGATGGGCCACCCCTCCACTTT
CDR3: CATSREDGPPLHF

size: .
J: TRBJ2-7
V: TRBV11-2
D: .
DNA: TGTGCCAGCACCCCGGTAACCTACGAGCAGTACTTC
CDR3: CASTPVTYEQYF

size: .
J: TRBJ1-2
V: TRBV7-9
D: .
DNA: TGTGCCAGCAGCTTAGCGCTTAGGGAGATGGGCTATGGCTACACCTTC
CDR3: CASSLALREMGYGYTF

size: .
J: TRBJ2-1
V: TRBV2
D: .
DNA: TGTGCCAAGGGAACAGCGACTTCCTACAATGAGCAGTTCTTC
CDR3: CAKGTATSYNEQFF

size: .
J: TRBJ2-1
V: TRBV11-2
D: TRBD2
DNA: TGTGCCAGCAGCCCGCGGGGTGCGGGAGTTAACTACAATGAGCAGTTCTTC
CDR3: CASSPRGAGVNYNEQFF

size: .
J: TRBJ2-5
V: TRBV2
D: .
DNA: TGTGCCAGCAGTGAGGGGCAGGGTCACGAAGAGACCCAGTACTTC
CDR3: CASSEGQGHEETQYF

size: .
J: TRBJ2-3
V: TRBV11-3
D: .
DNA: TGTGCCAGCAGCTTAGGGCTTACAGATACGCAGTATTTT
CDR3: CASSLGLTDTQYF

size: .
J: TRBJ2-1
V: TRBV10-3
D: .
DNA: TGTGCCATCAGCCAGGGTCCGAGCTCCTACAATGAGCAGTTCTTC
CDR3: CAISQGPSSYNEQFF

size: .
J: TRBJ1-2
V: TRBV14
D: .
DNA: TGTGCCAGCAGCTCAGTGTACGGCTGGGGACATGGCTACACCTTC
CDR3: CASSSVYGWGHGYTF

size: .
J: TRBJ1-6
V: TRBV27
D: .
DNA: TGTGCCAGCAGCCCCTTTACCGGGGGCAATTCACCCCTCCACTTT
CDR3: CASSPFTGGNSPLHF

size: .
J: TRBJ2-6
V: TRBV10-2
D: TRBD1
DNA: TGCGCCAGCACACAGGGGGCCACTGGGGCCAACGTCCTGACTTTC
CDR3: CASTQGATGANVLTF

size: .
J: TRBJ2-2
V: TRBV7-8
D: .
DNA: TGTGCCAGCAGCTTAGTATGGCCCGGGGAGCTGTTTTTT
CDR3: CASSLVWPGELFF

size: .
J: TRBJ2-7
V: TRBV7-9
D: .
DNA: TGTGCCAGCAGCTATAATGCGGGCCCCTACGAGCAGTACTTC
CDR3: CASSYNAGPYEQYF

size: .
J: TRBJ2-2
V: TRBV27
D: TRBD2
DNA: TGTGCCAGCAGTCTACTAGCGGGAACTCCGAACACCGGGGAGCTGTTTTTT
CDR3: CASSLLAGTPNTGELFF

size: .
J: TRBJ2-7
V: TRBV9
D: TRBD1
DNA: TGTGCCAGCAGCGTAGGGGTAGGGGGCGTCGGCGAGCAGTACTTC
CDR3: CASSVGVGGVGEQYF

size: .
J: TRBJ1-6
V: TRBV28
D: TRBD1
DNA: TGTGCCAGCAGTCTCCGGGACAGGGATAATAATTCACCCCTCCACTTT
CDR3: CASSLRDRDNNSPLHF

size: once
J: TRBJ1-1
V: TRBV19
D: TRBD1
DNA: TGTGCCGGGGGGGACAGGGGAACTGAAGCTTTCTTT
CDR3: CAGGDRGTEAFF

size: .
J: TRBJ2-1
V: TRBV5-4
D: TRBD2
DNA: TGTGCCAGCAGCCTTCTAGCGGGGGGGGCTATTGACAATGAGCAGTTCTTC
CDR3: CASSLLAGGAIDNEQFF

size: .
J: TRBJ2-7
V: TRBV6-5
D: .
DNA: TGTGCCAGCAGTTTCAATACAGGTTCCTACGAGCAGTACTTC
CDR3: CASSFNTGSYEQYF

size: .
J: TRBJ1-3
V: TRBV30
D: .
DNA: TGTGCCTGGAGTAGGCTGAGGGGAAACACCATATATTTT
CDR3: CAWSRLRGNTIYF

size: .
J: TRBJ2-7
V: TRBV27
D: .
DNA: TGTGCCAGCAGTTTATCGGGCAACCCGGGTTCATACGAGCAGTACTTC
CDR3: CASSLSGNPGSYEQYF

size: .
J: TRBJ2-1
V: TRBV9
D: TRBD2
DNA: TGTGCCAGCAGCCCAGGACTAGCGGGAGGGCCTTCCTACAATGAGCAGTTCTTC
CDR3: CASSPGLAGGPSYNEQFF

size: once
J: TRBJ2-7
V: TRBV6-1
D: .
DNA: TGTGCCAGCAGTGAAGGACACCTTTATTCCTACGAGCAGTACTTC
CDR3: CASSEGHLYSYEQYF

size: .
J: TRBJ2-7
V: TRBV28
D: TRBD1
DNA: TGTGCCAGCAGTTTAATCACAGGGGACTACGAGCAGTACTTC
CDR3: CASSLITGDYEQYF

size: .
J: TRBJ2-1
V: TRBV15
D: TRBD1
DNA: TGTGCCACCAGCAGACGGACAGGACCGGCCTACAATGAGCAGTTCTTC
CDR3: CATSRRTGPAYNEQFF

size: .
J: TRBJ1-2
V: TRBV27
D: .
DNA: TGTGCCAGCAGTTTCCTCAAGCCGGGGGAGGGAATTGAAGGCTACACCTTC
CDR3: CASSFLKPGEGIEGYTF

size: .
J: TRBJ1-5
V: TRBV6-1
D: TRBD1
DNA: TGTGCCAGCAACACAGGGGGTCTTCAGCCCCAGCATTTT
CDR3: CASNTGGLQPQHF

size: .
J: TRBJ2-3
V: TRBV5-1
D: TRBD1
DNA: TGCGCCAGCAGCTTGGGACAGGGTCAAAGCACAGATACGCAGTATTTT
CDR3: CASSLGQGQSTDTQYF

size: .
J: TRBJ2-1
V: TRBV5-6
D: TRBD1
DNA: TGTGCCAGCAGCTGGACAGGGAACAATGAGCAGTTCTTC
CDR3: CASSWTGNNEQFF

size: .
J: TRBJ2-3
V: TRBV5-1
D: .
DNA: TGCGCCAGCAGCCCTCGCGGACTTAGCACAGATACGCAGTATTTT
CDR3: CASSPRGLSTDTQYF

size: .
J: TRBJ2-3
V: TRBV6-5
D: TRBD1
DNA: TGTGCCAGCAGTCCCGGACAGGGGACTACGCAGTATTTT
CDR3: CASSPGQGTTQYF

size: .
J: TRBJ1-1
V: TRBV19
D: .
DNA: TGTGCCAGTACCGATCGTGTCACGAGCGGCACTGAAGCTTTCTTT
CDR3: CASTDRVTSGTEAFF

size: .
J: TRBJ1-5
V: TRBV27
D: .
DNA: TGTGCCAGTGGCTTCCTCCCGTCGGAAAGTCAGCCCCAGCATTTT
CDR3: CASGFLPSESQPQHF

size: .
J: TRBJ1-2
V: TRBV7-2
D: .
DNA: TGTGCCAGCAGCTTGGGGTTCACGTCAGCCAATGGCTACACCTTC
CDR3: CASSLGFTSANGYTF

size: .
J: TRBJ2-3
V: TRBV5-4
D: TRBD2
DNA: TGTGCCAGCAGCCGAGGAGGACTAGCGGGAGACACAGATACGCAGTATTTT
CDR3: CASSRGGLAGDTDTQYF

size: .
J: TRBJ1-3
V: TRBV7-9
D: TRBD1
DNA: TGTGCCAGCAGCTTAGTAACAGGGGCTGGAAACACCATATATTTT
CDR3: CASSLVTGAGNTIYF

size: .
J: TRBJ1-1
V: TRBV27
D: TRBD1
DNA: TGTGCCAGCAGTCTACAGGGGCTGAACACTGAAGCTTTCTTT
CDR3: CASSLQGLNTEAFF

size: .
J: TRBJ1-4
V: TRBV30
D: TRBD1
DNA: TGTGCCTGGAACGAGGGGGCGGTTTATGAAAAACTGTTTTTT
CDR3: CAWNEGAVYEKLFF

size: few
J: TRBJ1-2
V: TRBV6-5
D: .
DNA: TGTGCCAGCAGTTACTCTCCCGCTGGCTACACCTTC
CDR3: CASSYSPAGYTF

size: .
J: TRBJ1-1
V: TRBV6-5
D: .
DNA: TGTGCCAGCAGTTACGAAGGGGGGCAGAACACTGAAGCTTTCTTT
CDR3: CASSYEGGQNTEAFF